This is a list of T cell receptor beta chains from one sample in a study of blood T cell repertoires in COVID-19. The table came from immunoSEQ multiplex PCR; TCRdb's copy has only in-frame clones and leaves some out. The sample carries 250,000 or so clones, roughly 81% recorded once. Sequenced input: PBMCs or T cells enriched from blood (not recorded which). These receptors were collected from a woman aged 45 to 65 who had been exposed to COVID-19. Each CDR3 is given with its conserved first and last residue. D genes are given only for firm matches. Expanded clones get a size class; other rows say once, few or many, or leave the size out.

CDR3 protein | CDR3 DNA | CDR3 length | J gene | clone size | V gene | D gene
CASSQSLTEAFF | TGTGCCAGCAGCCAGAGTCTCACTGAAGCTTTCTTT | 12 | TRBJ1-1 | . | TRBV3-1/TRBV3-2 | .
CASSVQGMGTEAFF | TGTGCCAGCAGCGTACAGGGGATGGGGACTGAAGCTTTCTTT | 14 | TRBJ1-1 | . | TRBV9 | .
CASSPDLPGLGTEAFF | TGTGCCAGCTCACCGGATCTTCCAGGGCTGGGCACTGAAGCTTTCTTT | 16 | TRBJ1-1 | . | TRBV18 | .
CASSRFRDRVHQPQHF | TGCGCCAGCAGTCGATTCCGGGACAGGGTCCATCAGCCCCAGCATTTT | 16 | TRBJ1-5 | . | TRBV23-1 | TRBD1
CASSQEDFTSSYNSPLHF | TGCGCCAGCAGCCAAGAGGACTTTACAAGCTCCTATAATTCACCCCTCCACTTT | 18 | TRBJ1-6 | once | TRBV4-1 | .
CASSVRDMYGYTF | TGTGCCAGCTCAGTCCGGGACATGTATGGCTACACCTTC | 13 | TRBJ1-2 | . | TRBV18 | .
CASSQENSWLAGNTGELFF | TGTGCCAGCAGCCAAGAAAATTCGTGGCTAGCGGGTAACACCGGGGAGCTGTTTTTT | 19 | TRBJ2-2 | . | TRBV4-2 | TRBD2
CASRLQVLITEAFF | TGTGCCAGCAGGCTACAGGTTCTTATCACTGAAGCTTTCTTT | 14 | TRBJ1-1 | . | TRBV6-5 | .
CSVEAGTDFRETQYF | TGCAGCGTGGAGGCCGGGACAGATTTTCGGGAGACCCAGTACTTC | 15 | TRBJ2-5 | . | TRBV29-1 | TRBD1
CASSVATGLGGYTF | TGTGCCAGCAGCGTCGCCACAGGGTTGGGCGGCTACACCTTC | 14 | TRBJ1-2 | . | TRBV9 | .
CASSPGTGKSEQFF | TGTGCCAGCTCACCCGGGACAGGGAAAAGTGAGCAGTTCTTC | 14 | TRBJ2-1 | . | TRBV18 | TRBD1
CASSWGGGTEAFF | TGTGCCAGCAGCTGGGGGGGTGGCACTGAAGCTTTCTTT | 13 | TRBJ1-1 | . | TRBV6-2/TRBV6-3 | .
CATKGGTSGDQETQYF | TGCGCCACCAAAGGGGGTACTAGCGGCGACCAAGAGACCCAGTACTTC | 16 | TRBJ2-5 | . | TRBV5-1 | TRBD2
CASSPQGNYGYTF | TGTGCCAGCAGTCCGCAGGGCAACTATGGCTACACCTTC | 13 | TRBJ1-2 | . | TRBV27 | .